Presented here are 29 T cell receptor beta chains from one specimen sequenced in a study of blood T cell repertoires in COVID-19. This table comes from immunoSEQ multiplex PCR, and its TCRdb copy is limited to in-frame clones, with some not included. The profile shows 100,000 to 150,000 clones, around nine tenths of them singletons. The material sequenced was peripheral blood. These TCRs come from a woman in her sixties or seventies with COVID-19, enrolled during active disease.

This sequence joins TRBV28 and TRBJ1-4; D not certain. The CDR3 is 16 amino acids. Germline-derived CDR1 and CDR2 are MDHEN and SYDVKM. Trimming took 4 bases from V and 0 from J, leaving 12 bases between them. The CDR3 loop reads CASSSLARSTNEKLFF. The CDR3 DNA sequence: TGTGCCAGCAGTTCTCTTGCCCGGTCAACTAATGAAAAACTGTTTTTT.

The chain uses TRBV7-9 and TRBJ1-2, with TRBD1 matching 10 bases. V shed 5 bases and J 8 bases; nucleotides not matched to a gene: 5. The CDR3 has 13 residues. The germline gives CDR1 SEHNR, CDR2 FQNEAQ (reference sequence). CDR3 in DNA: TGTGCCAGCAGCCCCGACAGGGGGCGAGGCTACACCTTC. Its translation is CASSPDRGRGYTF.

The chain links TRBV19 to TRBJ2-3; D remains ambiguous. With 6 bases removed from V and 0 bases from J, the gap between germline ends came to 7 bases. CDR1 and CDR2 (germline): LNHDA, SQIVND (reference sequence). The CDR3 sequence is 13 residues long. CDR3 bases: TGTGCCAGTAGCAAGGAGAGCACAGATACGCAGTATTTT. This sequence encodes CASSKESTDTQYF. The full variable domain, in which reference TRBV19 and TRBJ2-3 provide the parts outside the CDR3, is DGGITQSPKYLFRKEGQNVTLSCEQNLNHDAMYWYRQDPGQGLRLIYYSQIVNDFQKGDIAEGYSVSREKKESFPLTVTSAQKNPTAFYLCASSKESTDTQYFGPGTRLTVL.

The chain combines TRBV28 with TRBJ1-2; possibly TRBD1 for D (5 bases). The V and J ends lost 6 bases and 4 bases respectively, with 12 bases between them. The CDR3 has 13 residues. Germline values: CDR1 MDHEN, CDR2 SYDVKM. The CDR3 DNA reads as TGTGCCAGCAGGACCGGGGGTCCCTATGGCTACACCTTC. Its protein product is CASRTGGPYGYTF.

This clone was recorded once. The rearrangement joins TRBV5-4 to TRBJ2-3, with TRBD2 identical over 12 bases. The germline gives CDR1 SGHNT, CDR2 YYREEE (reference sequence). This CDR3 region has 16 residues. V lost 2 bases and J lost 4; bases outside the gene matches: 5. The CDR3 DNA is TGTGCCAGCAGCTTCCGCCTAGCGGGGGGGCCAGATACGCAGTATTTT. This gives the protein CASSFRLAGGPDTQYF.

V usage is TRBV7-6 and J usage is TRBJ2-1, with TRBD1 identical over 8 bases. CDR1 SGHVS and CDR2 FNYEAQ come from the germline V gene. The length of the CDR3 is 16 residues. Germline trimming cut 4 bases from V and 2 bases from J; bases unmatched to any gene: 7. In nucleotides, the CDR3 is TGTGCCAGCAGCTCCCAGCAGGGGGCGGCCTACAATGAGCAGTTCTTC. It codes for CASSSQQGAAYNEQFF. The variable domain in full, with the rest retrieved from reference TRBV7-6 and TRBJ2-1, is GAGVSQSPRYKVTKRGQDVALRCDPISGHVSLYWYRQALGQGPEFLTYFNYEAQQDKSGLPNDRFSAERPEGSISTLTIQRTEQRDSAMYRCASSSQQGAAYNEQFFGPGTRLTVL.

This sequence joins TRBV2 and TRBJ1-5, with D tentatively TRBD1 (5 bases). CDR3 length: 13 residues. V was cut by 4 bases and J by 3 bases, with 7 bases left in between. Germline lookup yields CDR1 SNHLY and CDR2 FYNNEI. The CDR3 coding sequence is TGTGCCAGCAGTGGGGGGGTCAATCAGCCCCAGCATTTT. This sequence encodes CASSGGVNQPQHF. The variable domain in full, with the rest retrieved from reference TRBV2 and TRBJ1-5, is EPEVTQTPSHQVTQMGQEVILRCVPISNHLYFYWYRQILGQKVEFLVSFYNNEISEKSEIFDDQFSVERPDGSNFTLKIRSTKLEDSAMYFCASSGGVNQPQHFGDGTRLSIL.

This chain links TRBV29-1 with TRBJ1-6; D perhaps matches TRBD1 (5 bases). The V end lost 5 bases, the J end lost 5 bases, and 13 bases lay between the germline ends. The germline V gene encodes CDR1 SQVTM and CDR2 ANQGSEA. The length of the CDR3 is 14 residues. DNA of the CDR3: TGCAGCGTTCTCACGACAGATAATAATTCACCCCTCCACTTT. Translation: CSVLTTDNNSPLHF. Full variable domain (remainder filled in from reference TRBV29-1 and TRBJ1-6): SAVISQKPSRDICQRGTSLTIQCQVDSQVTMMFWYRQQPGQSLTLIATANQGSEATYESGFVIDKFPISRPNLTFSTLTVSNMSPEDSSIYLCSVLTTDNNSPLHFGNGTRLTVT.

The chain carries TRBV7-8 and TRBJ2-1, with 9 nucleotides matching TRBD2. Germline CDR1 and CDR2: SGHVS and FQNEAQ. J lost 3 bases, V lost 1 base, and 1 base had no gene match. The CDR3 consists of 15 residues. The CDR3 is CASSLVLAGYNEQFF. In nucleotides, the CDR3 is TGTGCCAGCAGCTTAGTACTAGCGGGCTACAATGAGCAGTTCTTC.

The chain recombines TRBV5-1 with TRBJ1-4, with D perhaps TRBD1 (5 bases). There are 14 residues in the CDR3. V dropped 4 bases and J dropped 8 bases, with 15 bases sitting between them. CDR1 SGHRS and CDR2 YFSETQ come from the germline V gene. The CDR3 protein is CASSREGMGEKLFF. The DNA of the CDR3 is TGCGCCAGCAGCCGGGAGGGGATGGGGGAAAAACTGTTTTTT.

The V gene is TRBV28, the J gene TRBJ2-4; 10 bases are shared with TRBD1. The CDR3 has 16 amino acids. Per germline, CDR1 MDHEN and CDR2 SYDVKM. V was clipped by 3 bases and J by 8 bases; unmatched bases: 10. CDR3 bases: TGTGCCAGCAGTTTCGGACAGGGGGGCCCCCAGCACATTCAGTACTTC. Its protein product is CASSFGQGGPQHIQYF.

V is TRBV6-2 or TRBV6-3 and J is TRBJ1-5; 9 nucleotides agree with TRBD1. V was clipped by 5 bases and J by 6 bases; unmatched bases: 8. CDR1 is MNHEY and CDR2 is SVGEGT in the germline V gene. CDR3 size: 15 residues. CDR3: CASSPGTGRGQPQHF. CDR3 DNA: TGTGCCAGCAGTCCAGGGACAGGGCGGGGTCAGCCCCAGCATTTT.

In DNA, the CDR3 is TGTGCCAGCAGTTTTGCGCAGGTTAGCACAGATACGCAGTATTTT. Translating it yields CASSFAQVSTDTQYF. The chain uses TRBV27 and TRBJ2-3; D not certain. The germline gives CDR1 MNHEY, CDR2 SMNVEV (reference sequence). The CDR3 runs 15 residues. Trimming left V 3 bases short and J 0 bases short, with 10 bases between.

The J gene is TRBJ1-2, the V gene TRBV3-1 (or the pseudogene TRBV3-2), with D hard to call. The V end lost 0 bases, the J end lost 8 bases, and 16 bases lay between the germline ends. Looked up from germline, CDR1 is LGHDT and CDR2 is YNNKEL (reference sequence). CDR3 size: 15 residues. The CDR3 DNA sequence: TGTGCCAGCAGCCAAGATGTGACCGTCGGCGGGGGCTACACCTTC. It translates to CASSQDVTVGGGYTF.

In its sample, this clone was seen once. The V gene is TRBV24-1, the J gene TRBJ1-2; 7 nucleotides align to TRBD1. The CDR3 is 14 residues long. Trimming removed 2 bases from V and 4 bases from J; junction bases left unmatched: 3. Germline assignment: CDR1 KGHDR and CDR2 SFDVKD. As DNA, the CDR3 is TGTGCCACCAGTGATTCCCACAGGGGCTATGGCTACACCTTC. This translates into CATSDSHRGYGYTF.

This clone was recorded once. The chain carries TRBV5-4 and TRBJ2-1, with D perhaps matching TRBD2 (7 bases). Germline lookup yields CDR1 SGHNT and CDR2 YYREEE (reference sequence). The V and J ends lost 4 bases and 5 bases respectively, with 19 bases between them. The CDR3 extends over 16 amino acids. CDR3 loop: CASSESPGGPHNEQFF. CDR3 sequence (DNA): TGTGCCAGCAGCGAATCCCCCGGGGGGCCCCACAATGAGCAGTTCTTC. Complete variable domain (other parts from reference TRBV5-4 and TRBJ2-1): ETGVTQSPTHLIKTRGQQVTLRCSSQSGHNTVSWYQQALGQGPQFIFQYYREEENGRGNFPPRFSGLQFPNYSSELNVNALELDDSALYLCASSESPGGPHNEQFFGPGTRLTVL.

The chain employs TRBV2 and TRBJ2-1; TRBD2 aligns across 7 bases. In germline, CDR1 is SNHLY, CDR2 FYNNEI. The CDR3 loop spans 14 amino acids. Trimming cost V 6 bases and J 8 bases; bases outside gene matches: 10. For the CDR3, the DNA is TGTGCCAGCAGGGGAGACGGGGGGTGGGATGAGCAGTTCTTC. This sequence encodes CASRGDGGWDEQFF. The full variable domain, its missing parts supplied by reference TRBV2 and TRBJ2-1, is EPEVTQTPSHQVTQMGQEVILRCVPISNHLYFYWYRQILGQKVEFLVSFYNNEISEKSEIFDDQFSVERPDGSNFTLKIRSTKLEDSAMYFCASRGDGGWDEQFFGPGTRLTVL.

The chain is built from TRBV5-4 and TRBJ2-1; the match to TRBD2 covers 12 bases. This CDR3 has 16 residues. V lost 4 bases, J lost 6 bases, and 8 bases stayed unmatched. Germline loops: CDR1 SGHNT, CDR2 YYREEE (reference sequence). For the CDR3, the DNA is TGTGCCAGCAGCCGGCTTGGACTAGCGGGACGCAATGAGCAGTTCTTC. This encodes CASSRLGLAGRNEQFF.

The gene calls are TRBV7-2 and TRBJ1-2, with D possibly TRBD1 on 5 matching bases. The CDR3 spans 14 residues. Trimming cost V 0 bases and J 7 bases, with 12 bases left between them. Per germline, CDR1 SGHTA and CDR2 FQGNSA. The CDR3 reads CASSLAVAGIGYTF. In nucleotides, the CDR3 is TGTGCCAGCAGCTTAGCCGTCGCAGGGATTGGCTACACCTTC.

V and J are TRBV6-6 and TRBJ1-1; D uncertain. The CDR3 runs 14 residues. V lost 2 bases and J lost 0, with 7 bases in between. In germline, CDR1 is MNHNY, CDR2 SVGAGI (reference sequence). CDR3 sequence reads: CASSYETLNTEAFF. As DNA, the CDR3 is TGTGCCAGCAGTTACGAAACTTTGAACACTGAAGCTTTCTTT.

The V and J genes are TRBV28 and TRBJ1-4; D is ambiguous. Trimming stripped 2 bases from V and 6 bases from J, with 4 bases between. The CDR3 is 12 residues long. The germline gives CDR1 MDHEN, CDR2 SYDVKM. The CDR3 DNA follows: TGTGCCAGCAGTTTAGACTATGAAAAACTGTTTTTT. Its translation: CASSLDYEKLFF.

The CDR3: CASSAHRGSINEQFF. CDR3 DNA sequence: TGTGCCAGCAGCGCCCACAGGGGATCGATAAATGAGCAGTTCTTC. V and J are TRBV7-9 and TRBJ2-1, with 7 bases aligning to TRBD1. V lost 5 bases and J lost 7; bases outside the gene matches: 11. CDR3 size: 15 residues. Looked up from germline, CDR1 is SEHNR and CDR2 is FQNEAQ (reference sequence).

CDR3 coding DNA: TGTGCCAGTAGTAGCCAGCGGGGGGGCTTCAATGAGCAGTTCTTC. Translated, it gives CASSSQRGGFNEQFF. This rearrangement joins TRBV19 to TRBJ2-1, with 10 bases matching TRBD2. Trimming at V came to 4 bases and at J to 6 bases, leaving 6 bases not matched to a gene. CDR1 and CDR2 from the germline V gene are LNHDA and SQIVND (reference sequence). CDR3 size: 15 residues.

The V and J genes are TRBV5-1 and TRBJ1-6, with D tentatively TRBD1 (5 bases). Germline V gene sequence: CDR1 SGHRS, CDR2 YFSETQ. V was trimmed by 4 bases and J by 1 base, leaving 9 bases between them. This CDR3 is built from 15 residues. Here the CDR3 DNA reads TGCGCCAGCAGCGGGGGGGAATCCTATAATTCACCCCTCCACTTT. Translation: CASSGGESYNSPLHF.

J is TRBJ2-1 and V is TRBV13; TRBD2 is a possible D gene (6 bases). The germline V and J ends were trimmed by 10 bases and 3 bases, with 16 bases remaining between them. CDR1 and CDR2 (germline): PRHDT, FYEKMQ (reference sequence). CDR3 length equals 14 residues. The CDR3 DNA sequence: TGTGCCACCGATCCTACCGGGGGCTACAATGAGCAGTTCTTC. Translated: CATDPTGGYNEQFF.

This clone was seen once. CDR3 in DNA: TGTGCCAGCAGCAAGGGGACAGGGGGGAATTCACCCCTCCACTTT. It specifies CASSKGTGGNSPLHF. The chain joins TRBV5-6 to TRBJ1-6; 11 bases are shared with TRBD1. The CDR3 contains 15 residues. The germline CDR1 and CDR2 sequences are SGHDT and YYEEEE. The trim removed 4 bases at V and 7 bases at J, leaving 4 bases unmatched.

The CDR3: CASTPGGAYGYTF. CDR3 nucleotide sequence: TGTGCCAGCACCCCCGGGGGAGCCTATGGCTACACCTTC. This sequence joins TRBV28 and TRBJ1-2; possibly TRBD1 for D (5 bases). CDR1 and CDR2 from the germline V gene are MDHEN and SYDVKM. Trimming removed 7 bases at V and 4 bases at J, with 13 bases between. The CDR3 runs to 13 residues.

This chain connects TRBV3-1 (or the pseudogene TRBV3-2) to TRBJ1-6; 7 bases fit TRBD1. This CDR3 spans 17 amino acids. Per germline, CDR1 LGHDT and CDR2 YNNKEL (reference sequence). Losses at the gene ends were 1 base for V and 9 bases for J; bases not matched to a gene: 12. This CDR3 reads CASSQVRDRTLGSPLHF. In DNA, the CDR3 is TGTGCCAGCAGCCAAGTCCGGGACAGAACTTTAGGTTCACCCCTCCACTTT.

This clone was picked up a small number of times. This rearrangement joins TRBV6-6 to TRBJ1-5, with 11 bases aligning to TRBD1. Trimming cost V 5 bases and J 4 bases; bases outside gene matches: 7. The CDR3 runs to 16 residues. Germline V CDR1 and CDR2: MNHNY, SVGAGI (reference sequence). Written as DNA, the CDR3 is TGTGCCAGCAGTCCAGTGGGGACAGGGGGGAATCAGCCCCAGCATTTT. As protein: CASSPVGTGGNQPQHF.